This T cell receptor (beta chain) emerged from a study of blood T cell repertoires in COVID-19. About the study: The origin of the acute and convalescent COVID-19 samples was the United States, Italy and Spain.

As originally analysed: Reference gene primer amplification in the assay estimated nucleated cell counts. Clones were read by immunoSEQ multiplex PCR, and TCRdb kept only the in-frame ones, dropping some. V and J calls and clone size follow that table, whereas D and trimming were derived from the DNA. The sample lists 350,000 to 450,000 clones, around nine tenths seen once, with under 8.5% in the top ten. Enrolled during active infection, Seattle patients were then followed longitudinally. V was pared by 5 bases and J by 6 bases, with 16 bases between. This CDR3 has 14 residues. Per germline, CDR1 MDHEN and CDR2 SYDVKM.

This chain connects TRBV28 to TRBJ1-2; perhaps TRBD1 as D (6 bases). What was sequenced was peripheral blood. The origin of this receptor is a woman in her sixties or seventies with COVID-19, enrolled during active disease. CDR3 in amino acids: CASSTEGDSDGYTF. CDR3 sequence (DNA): TGTGCCAGCAGTACAGAGGGGGATAGCGATGGCTACACCTTC.